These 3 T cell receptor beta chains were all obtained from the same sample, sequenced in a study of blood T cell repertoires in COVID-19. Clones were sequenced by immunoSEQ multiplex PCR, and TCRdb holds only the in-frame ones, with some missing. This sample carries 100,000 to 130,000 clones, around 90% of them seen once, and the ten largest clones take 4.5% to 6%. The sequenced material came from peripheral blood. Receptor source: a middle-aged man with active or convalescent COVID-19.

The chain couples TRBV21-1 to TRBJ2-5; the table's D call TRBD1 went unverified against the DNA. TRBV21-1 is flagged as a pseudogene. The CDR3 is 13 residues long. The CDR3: CATRDRELGTQYF. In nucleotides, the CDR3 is TGTGCCACCCGGGACAGGGAGTTGGGGACCCAGTACTTC.

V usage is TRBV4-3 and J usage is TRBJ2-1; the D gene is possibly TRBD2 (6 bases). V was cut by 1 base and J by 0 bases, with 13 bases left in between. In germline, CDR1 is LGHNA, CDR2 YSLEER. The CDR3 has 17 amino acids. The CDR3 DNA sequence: TGCGCCAGCAGCCAAGTCCGTAGCGGAGGCTCCTACAATGAGCAGTTCTTC. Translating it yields CASSQVRSGGSYNEQFF.

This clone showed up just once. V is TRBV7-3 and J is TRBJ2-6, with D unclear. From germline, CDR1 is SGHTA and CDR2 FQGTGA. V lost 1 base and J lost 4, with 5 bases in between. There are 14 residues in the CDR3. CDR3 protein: CASSLRPGANVLTF. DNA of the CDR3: TGTGCCAGCAGCTTAAGGCCGGGGGCCAACGTCCTGACTTTC.